Following are 12 T cell receptor beta chains from one sample sequenced in a study. TCRdb re-analysed the 5' RACE reads in MiXCR, keeping a single row per CDR3 protein. The sample yields over 40,000 distinct CDR3 sequences, approximately 22% seen once. The sorted Tregs were CD4+CD25+CD127-/low cells. Input material: Tregs sorted from blood. The receptors were sampled from a female donor with breast cancer.

The rearrangement joins TRBV12-3 or TRBV12-4 to TRBJ1-1; no definite D call. This CDR3 has 14 amino acids. The ends were cut back, 6 bases at V and 1 base at J, with 12 bases in the middle. CDR3 amino acids: CASSHTNKNTEAFF. CDR3 nucleotides: TGTGCCAGCAGCCATACGAATAAGAACACTGAAGCTTTCTTT.

The chain links TRBV5-1 to TRBJ2-6; 7 nucleotides agree with TRBD2. The CDR3 has 14 residues. Germline V gives CDR1 SGHRS, CDR2 YFSETQ. Unmatched junction bases numbered 4, after V lost 6 bases and J lost 4 bases. The CDR3 nucleotides read TGCGCCAGCAACGGGAGGTCCGGGGCCAACGTCCTGACTTTC. As protein: CASNGRSGANVLTF. The variable domain in full, with the rest retrieved from reference TRBV5-1 and TRBJ2-6, is KAGVTQTPRYLIKTRGQQVTLSCSPISGHRSVSWYQQTPGQGLQFLFEYFSETQRNKGNFPGRFSGRQFSNSRSEMNVSTLELGDSALYLCASNGRSGANVLTFGAGSRLTVL.

This clonotype was seen many times. This chain joins TRBV2 and TRBJ2-7, with 13 bases fitting TRBD2. Germline-derived CDR1 and CDR2 are SNHLY and FYNNEI. Trimming at V came to 4 bases and at J to 2 bases, leaving 2 bases not matched to a gene. This CDR3 has 15 residues. The DNA for the CDR3 is TGTGCCAGCAGTGGTGGACTAGCGGGAGCCTACGAGCAGTACTTC. Amino acids: CASSGGLAGAYEQYF.

This clonotype was seen more than once but under ten times. V is TRBV20-1 and J is TRBJ2-2; 9 nucleotides match TRBD1. Germline CDR1 is DFQATT and CDR2 is SNEGSKA (reference sequence). Germline trimming cut 8 bases from V and 5 bases from J; bases unmatched to any gene: 12. The CDR3 length is 15 residues. The CDR3 loop is CSTPGQGRSTGELFF. CDR3 DNA: TGCAGTACACCGGGACAGGGACGTTCGACCGGGGAGCTGTTTTTT.

Of note for this clonotype: A much larger clone is a single base away; this may be a read error. This sequence joins TRBV6-6 and TRBJ1-2; D is unresolved. The germline gives CDR1 MNHNY, CDR2 SVGAGI (reference sequence). The CDR3 extends over 14 amino acids. The CDR3 nucleotides read TGTACCAGCAGTGGTGAGCGCGGAAACTATGGCTACACCTTC. This encodes CTSSGERGNYGYTF.

Note on this clonotype: A much larger clone differs from this one at a single base, so this may be a read error. CDR3 in DNA: TGTGCCACCGGCAATGGTCGTTCCGGTTACAGGTATGGCTACACCTTC. Protein sequence: CATGNGRSGYRYGYTF. The chain links TRBV15 to TRBJ1-2; a possible D gene is TRBD1 (5 bases). Germline CDR1 LNHNV, CDR2 YYDKDF (reference sequence). This CDR3 region has 16 residues. V lost 8 bases, J lost 5 bases, and 24 bases lay in between. Full variable domain (rest looked up from reference TRBV15 and TRBJ1-2): DAMVIQNPRYQVTQFGKPVTLSCSQTLNHNVMYWYQQKSSQAPKLLFHYYDKDFNNEADTPDNFQSRRPNTSFCFLDIRSPGLGDTAMYLCATGNGRSGYRYGYTFGSGTRLTVV.

The J gene is TRBJ2-3, the V gene TRBV4-1; D not certain. The germline V and J ends were trimmed by 3 bases and 4 bases, with 5 bases remaining between them. The CDR3 extends over 12 amino acids. Per germline, CDR1 MGHRA and CDR2 YSYEKL. The CDR3 loop reads CASSHRSDTQYF. CDR3 DNA sequence: TGCGCCAGCAGCCACAGATCAGATACGCAGTATTTT.

The CDR3 region is CASSVGKGLDYGYTF. DNA of the CDR3: TGTGCCAGCAGCGTAGGTAAAGGACTGGACTATGGCTACACCTTC. This chain uses TRBV9 with TRBJ1-2; D not resolved. The CDR3 is 15 residues long. V was shortened by 0 bases and J by 3 bases, with 12 bases between the two germline ends. Germline CDR1 and CDR2: SGDLS and YYNGEE.

The chain couples TRBV20-1 to TRBJ2-3; D remains ambiguous. In germline, CDR1 is DFQATT, CDR2 SNEGSKA (reference sequence). V was trimmed by 3 bases and J by 7 bases, leaving 14 bases between them. The CDR3 has 13 residues. The CDR3 bases are TGCAGTGCTAGTCATTCTTCCGGGTATACGCAGTATTTT. Protein product: CSASHSSGYTQYF.

This clonotype was observed many times. The chain joins TRBV9 to TRBJ2-7, with a possible D match to TRBD2 (7 bases). Deletions cut 3 bases from V and 0 bases from J, with 10 bases between. The germline V gene encodes CDR1 SGDLS and CDR2 YYNGEE. The CDR3 runs 14 residues. The CDR3, as DNA: TGTGCCAGCAGCGAGGGGGGGGCCTCCTACGAGCAGTACTTC. Its protein product is CASSEGGASYEQYF.

This clonotype showed up just a few times. The CDR3 spells CASRETTTSGGRDTQYF. As DNA, the CDR3 is TGTGCCAGCAGGGAAACTACGACTAGCGGGGGACGAGATACGCAGTATTTT. The V and J genes are TRBV2 and TRBJ2-3; 12 bases are shared with TRBD2. The CDR3 extends over 17 amino acids. The germline V gene encodes CDR1 SNHLY and CDR2 FYNNEI. V was clipped by 6 bases and J by 5 bases; unmatched bases: 12.

About this clonotype: Given a much more abundant clone one base away, this may be a read error. The chain combines TRBV5-1 with TRBJ1-1; the D gene is possibly TRBD1 (6 bases). Germline loops: CDR1 SGHRS, CDR2 YFSETQ. This CDR3 is 14 amino acids long. The CDR3 bases are TGCACCAGCAGCCCCCGGGACATCGGCACTGAAGCTTTCTTT. Translated, it gives CTSSPRDIGTEAFF.